This T cell receptor beta chain was recorded in a study of OX40 agonist ivuxolimab in advanced cancers. Overall study: Treatment of patients was with ivuxolimab, an agonistic anti-OX40 (CD134) antibody. The dose-escalation cohort was approximately 85% male, with a mean age of about 60 years, ranging about 23 to 90.

The assay was immunoSEQ multiplex PCR, and TCRdb's table has in-frame clones only and misses some. The sample contains about 110,000 clones, around 90% of which appear only once. This CDR3 region has 14 residues. CDR1 and CDR2 (germline): MNHEY, SVGAGI. V lost 4 bases, J lost 1 base, and 8 bases lay in between. The sequence derives from an adult with an advanced solid tumor such as melanoma, head and neck, liver or kidney cancer. The sequences come from CD4+ or CD8+ T cells sorted from blood, collected in a trial of the OX40 agonist ivuxolimab. The J gene is TRBJ1-5, the V gene TRBV6-5; no clear D gene. CDR3: CASSSLVSNQPQHF. DNA of the CDR3: TGTGCCAGCAGTTCGTTAGTCAGCAATCAGCCCCAGCATTTT.